The rows below give T cell receptor beta chains drawn from one sample of a study of blood T cell repertoires in COVID-19. Repertoires were generated with immunoSEQ multiplex PCR, while TCRdb's copy carries only in-frame clones and drops some. The sample records approximately 200,000 clones, roughly 80% being singletons. The sequencing input was PBMCs or T cells enriched from blood (not recorded which). The receptors were sampled from a man aged 35-49 years who had recovered from COVID-19. CDR3s include the opening cysteine and the closing phenylalanine or tryptophan. The D gene is left open where the match is weak. For some rows the clone size is stated as once, few or many, or as a class when expanded; others skip it.

d_call	v_call	clone_size	j_call	cdr3_aa	cdr3_nt
-	TRBV12-3/TRBV12-4	-	TRBJ2-3	CASRSGERAQYF	TGTGCCAGCAGATCAGGGGAGAGGGCGCAGTATTTT
TRBD2	TRBV4-1	once	TRBJ2-1	CASSQSASGGDNEQFF	TGCGCCAGCAGCCAAAGTGCTAGCGGGGGGGACAATGAGCAGTTCTTC
TRBD1	TRBV6-5	-	TRBJ2-7	CASSSTGTGSYEQYF	TGTGCCAGCAGTTCAACCGGGACAGGGTCCTACGAGCAGTACTTC
TRBD2	TRBV6-5	-	TRBJ2-5	CASSYAGGQETQYF	TGTGCCAGCAGTTACGCGGGGGGGCAAGAGACCCAGTACTTC
-	TRBV10-3	-	TRBJ2-2	CAISESAAADTGELFF	TGTGCCATCAGTGAGTCGGCGGCAGCGGACACCGGGGAGCTGTTTTTT
-	TRBV2	-	TRBJ2-3	CASSVRRDTQYF	TGTGCCAGCAGTGTCAGGCGAGATACGCAGTATTTT
-	TRBV7-8	-	TRBJ1-2	CASSTRDFYGYTF	TGTGCCAGCAGCACAAGGGACTTCTATGGCTACACCTTC
-	TRBV2	-	TRBJ1-1	CASSSSGAGNTEAFF	TGTGCCAGCAGTTCCTCTGGCGCAGGGAACACTGAAGCTTTCTTT
-	TRBV28	-	TRBJ1-4	CASSLEGKEKLFF	TGTGCCAGCAGTTTGGAGGGGAAGGAAAAACTGTTTTTT
TRBD2	TRBV3-1/TRBV3-2	-	TRBJ2-7	CASSPLGRGVDYEQYF	TGTGCCAGCAGCCCACTGGGTCGGGGGGTGGACTACGAGCAGTACTTC
-	TRBV7-2	once	TRBJ1-2	CASSLRGSNYGYTF	TGTGCCAGCAGCTTACGGGGTTCCAACTATGGCTACACCTTC
-	TRBV11-2	-	TRBJ2-5	CASSPWGVETQYF	TGTGCCAGCAGCCCATGGGGGGTGGAGACCCAGTACTTC
TRBD1	TRBV10-3	-	TRBJ1-1	CAISDTGGREAFF	TGTGCCATCAGTGATACAGGGGGCAGGGAAGCTTTCTTT
TRBD2	TRBV11-2	many	TRBJ2-3	CASSLGLAETDTQYF	TGTGCCAGCAGCTTGGGACTAGCGGAAACAGATACGCAGTATTTT
TRBD2	TRBV11-2	-	TRBJ2-1	CASSLGLAGGLLYNEQFF	TGTGCCAGCAGCTTAGGCCTAGCGGGGGGGCTTCTCTACAATGAGCAGTTCTTC
TRBD1	TRBV11-2	-	TRBJ1-1	CASSPRTGSGAFF	TGTGCCAGCAGCCCACGGACAGGGTCGGGGGCTTTCTTT
-	TRBV15	once	TRBJ2-7	CATSRENSFGSEQYF	TGTGCCACCAGCAGAGAAAACTCTTTCGGGTCCGAGCAGTACTTC
-	TRBV7-2	-	TRBJ1-6	CASSLSLWVLQGNSPLHF	TGTGCCAGCAGCTTAAGTCTGTGGGTCTTGCAGGGCAATTCACCCCTCCACTTT
-	TRBV7-2	-	TRBJ1-1	CASSSGGGVNTEAFF	TGTGCCAGCAGTTCAGGTGGAGGGGTGAACACTGAAGCTTTCTTT
-	TRBV6-5	-	TRBJ1-4	CASRSRSGERKLFF	TGTGCCAGCAGGTCCCGATCAGGGGAAAGGAAACTGTTTTTT
-	TRBV6-4	-	TRBJ2-5	CASSARWQETQYF	TGTGCCAGCAGTGCTAGATGGCAAGAGACCCAGTACTTC
TRBD2	TRBV27	-	TRBJ2-1	CASSPLASGRRQGQFF	TGTGCCAGCAGTCCACTTGCTAGCGGGAGACGTCAAGGGCAGTTCTTC
TRBD1	TRBV5-1	few	TRBJ1-4	CASSLTGGAEKLFF	TGCGCCAGCAGCCTTACAGGGGGGGCTGAAAAACTGTTTTTT
-	TRBV3-1/TRBV3-2	once	TRBJ1-1	CASSLQQPNTEAFF	TGTGCCAGCAGTCTTCAACAGCCGAACACTGAAGCTTTCTTT
TRBD1	TRBV11-2	-	TRBJ2-7	CASSGLTGKTYEQYF	TGTGCCAGCAGCGGGTTGACAGGGAAGACCTACGAGCAGTACTTC
-	TRBV5-1	few	TRBJ1-1	CASSLWTDSNTEAFF	TGCGCCAGCAGCTTATGGACAGATTCGAACACTGAAGCTTTCTTT
-	TRBV23-1	-	TRBJ1-5	CASSPLPVCSNQPQHF	TGCGCCAGCAGTCCCCTCCCGGTTTGTAGCAATCAGCCCCAGCATTTT
TRBD2	TRBV5-1	few	TRBJ2-5	CASSPGLAGGQETQYF	TGCGCCAGCAGCCCGGGACTAGCGGGGGGGCAAGAGACCCAGTACTTC
TRBD1	TRBV15	-	TRBJ2-6	CATSRAGQAGANVLTF	TGTGCCACCAGCAGAGCTGGACAGGCTGGGGCCAACGTCCTGACTTTC
-	TRBV7-2	-	TRBJ1-5	CASSLIPGRDQPQHF	TGTGCCAGCAGCTTAATCCCGGGGAGGGATCAGCCCCAGCATTTT
TRBD1	TRBV6-6	few	TRBJ1-2	CASSYSNTGVSYGYTF	TGTGCCAGCAGTTACTCGAATACAGGGGTCTCCTATGGCTACACCTTC
TRBD2	TRBV3-1/TRBV3-2	-	TRBJ2-5	CASSQDTSGGAIETQYF	TGTGCCAGCAGCCAAGATACTAGCGGGGGGGCAATCGAGACCCAGTACTTC
TRBD1	TRBV6-2/TRBV6-3	-	TRBJ1-1	CASSYSLPTGGKAFF	TGTGCCAGCAGTTACTCGCTTCCGACAGGGGGCAAAGCTTTCTTT
-	TRBV6-4	-	TRBJ2-1	CASSDEGSYNEQFF	TGTGCCAGCAGTGACGAGGGATCCTACAATGAGCAGTTCTTC
TRBD1	TRBV5-1	-	TRBJ1-2	CASSLEGQGTYGYTF	TGCGCCAGCAGCTTGGAGGGACAGGGTACCTATGGCTACACCTTC
-	TRBV19	-	TRBJ2-2	CASSIGALGNTGELFF	TGTGCCAGTAGTATAGGAGCTCTAGGAAACACCGGGGAGCTGTTTTTT
-	TRBV5-4	-	TRBJ1-6	CASSLIGSTNSPLHF	TGTGCCAGCAGCTTGATCGGGAGTACTAATTCACCCCTCCACTTT
TRBD2	TRBV7-7	-	TRBJ2-5	CASSLGSRASGAGETQYF	TGTGCCAGCAGCTTAGGGTCCCGAGCGAGCGGGGCAGGGGAGACCCAGTACTTC
TRBD1	TRBV5-4	-	TRBJ2-5	CASSWDSSQETQYF	TGTGCCAGCAGTTGGGACAGTTCCCAAGAGACCCAGTACTTC
-	TRBV5-1	-	TRBJ1-1	CASFTAMNTEAFF	TGCGCCAGCTTCACAGCCATGAACACTGAAGCTTTCTTT
-	TRBV20-1	-	TRBJ1-1	CSASGPHDKGEAFF	TGCAGTGCTAGTGGGCCACATGATAAGGGGGAAGCTTTCTTT
TRBD2	TRBV9	-	TRBJ2-5	CASSVGPRASGGGETQYF	TGTGCCAGCAGCGTAGGGCCACGGGCTAGCGGGGGGGGAGAGACCCAGTACTTC
-	TRBV28	-	TRBJ1-5	CASSPTPLRRAHQPQHF	TGTGCCAGCAGTCCCACCCCTCTGCGCAGGGCACATCAGCCCCAGCATTTT
-	TRBV30	-	TRBJ2-1	CAWSISSSYNEQFF	TGTGCCTGGAGTATTTCGAGCTCCTACAATGAGCAGTTCTTC
TRBD1	TRBV4-3	-	TRBJ1-2	CASSPGFGTGTLHGYTF	TGCGCCAGCAGCCCAGGTTTCGGGACAGGGACCCTGCATGGCTACACCTTC
-	TRBV6-1	-	TRBJ1-1	CASSEAGTNTEAFF	TGTGCCAGCAGTGAGGCGGGCACGAACACTGAAGCTTTCTTT
-	TRBV30	-	TRBJ1-2	CAWGPLGGADYGYTF	TGTGCCTGGGGCCCATTAGGGGGGGCGGACTATGGCTACACCTTC